This T cell receptor (beta chain) is from a study of shared clonotypes between healthy human individuals. This table comes from immunoSEQ multiplex PCR, and its TCRdb copy is limited to in-frame clones, with some not included. The sample shows 2.3 million or so clones, 85% to 95% of them seen only once. Trimming shortened V by 0 bases and J by 0 bases, and 7 bases separated the two germline ends. Germline V gene sequence: CDR1 SGHRS, CDR2 YFSETQ. The CDR3 has 14 amino acids. This clone has a handful of counts. Within the sample, other DNA sequences also encode this same CDR3. The TCR originated in a man aged 18 to 30 in good health. Some clones in this sample may be carry-over from other donors' samples. Material: naive CD4+ T cells from PBMCs. Specified subset: CD45RA+ positively selected. The genes are TRBV5-1 and TRBJ2-7; tentative D call: TRBD1 (5 bases). The CDR3 region has the DNA TGCGCCAGCAGCTTGGAGGGGCCCTCCTACGAGCAGTACTTC. This gives the protein CASSLEGPSYEQYF.